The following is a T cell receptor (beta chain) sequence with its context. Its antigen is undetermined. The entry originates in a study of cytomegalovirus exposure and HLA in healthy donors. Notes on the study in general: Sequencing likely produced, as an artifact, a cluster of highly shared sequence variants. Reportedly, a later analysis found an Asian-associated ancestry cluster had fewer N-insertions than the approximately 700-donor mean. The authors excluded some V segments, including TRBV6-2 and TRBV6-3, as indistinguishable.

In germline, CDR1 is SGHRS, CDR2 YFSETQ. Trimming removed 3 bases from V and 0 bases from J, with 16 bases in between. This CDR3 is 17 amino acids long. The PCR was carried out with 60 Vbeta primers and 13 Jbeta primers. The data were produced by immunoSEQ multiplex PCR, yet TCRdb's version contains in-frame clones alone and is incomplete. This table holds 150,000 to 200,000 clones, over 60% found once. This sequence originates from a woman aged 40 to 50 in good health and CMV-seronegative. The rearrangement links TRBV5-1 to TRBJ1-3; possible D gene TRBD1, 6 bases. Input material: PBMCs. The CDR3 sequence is CASSSSGGGRSGNTIYF. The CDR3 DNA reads TGCGCCAGCAGCTCCAGCGGCGGGGGCCGCTCTGGAAACACCATATATTTT.